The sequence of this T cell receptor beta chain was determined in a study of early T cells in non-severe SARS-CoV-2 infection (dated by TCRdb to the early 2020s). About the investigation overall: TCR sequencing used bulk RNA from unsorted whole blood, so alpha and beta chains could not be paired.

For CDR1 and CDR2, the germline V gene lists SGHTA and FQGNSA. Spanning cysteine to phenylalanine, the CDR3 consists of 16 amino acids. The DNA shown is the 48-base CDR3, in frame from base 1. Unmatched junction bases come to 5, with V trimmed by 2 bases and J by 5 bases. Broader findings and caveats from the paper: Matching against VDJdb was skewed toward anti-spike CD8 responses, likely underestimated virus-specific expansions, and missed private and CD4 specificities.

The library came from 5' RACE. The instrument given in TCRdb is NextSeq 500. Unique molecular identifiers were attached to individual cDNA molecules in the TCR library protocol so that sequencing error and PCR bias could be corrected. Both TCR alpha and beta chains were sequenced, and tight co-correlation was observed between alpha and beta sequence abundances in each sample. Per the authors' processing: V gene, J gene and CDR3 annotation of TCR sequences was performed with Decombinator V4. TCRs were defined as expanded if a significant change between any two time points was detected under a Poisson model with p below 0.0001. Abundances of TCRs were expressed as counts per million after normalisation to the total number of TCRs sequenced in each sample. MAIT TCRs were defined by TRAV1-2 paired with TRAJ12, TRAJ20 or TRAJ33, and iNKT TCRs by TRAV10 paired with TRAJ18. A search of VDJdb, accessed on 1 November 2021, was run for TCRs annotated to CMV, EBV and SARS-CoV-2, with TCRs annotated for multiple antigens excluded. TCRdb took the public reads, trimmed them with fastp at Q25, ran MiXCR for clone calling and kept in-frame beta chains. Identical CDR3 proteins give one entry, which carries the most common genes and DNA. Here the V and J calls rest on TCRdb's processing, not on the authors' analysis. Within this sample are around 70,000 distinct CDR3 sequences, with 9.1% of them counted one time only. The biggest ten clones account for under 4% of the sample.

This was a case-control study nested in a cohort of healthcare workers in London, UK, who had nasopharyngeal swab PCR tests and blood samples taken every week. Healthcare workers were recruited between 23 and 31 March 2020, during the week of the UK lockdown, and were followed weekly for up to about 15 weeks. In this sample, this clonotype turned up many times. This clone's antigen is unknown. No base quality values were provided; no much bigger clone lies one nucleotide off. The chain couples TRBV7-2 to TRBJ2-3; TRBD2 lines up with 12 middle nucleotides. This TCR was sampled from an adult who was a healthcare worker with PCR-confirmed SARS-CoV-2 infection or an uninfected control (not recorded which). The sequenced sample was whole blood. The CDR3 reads CASSLSLAGGQDTQYF. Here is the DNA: TGTGCCAGCAGCTTATCGCTAGCGGGAGGGCAAGATACGCAGTATTTT.